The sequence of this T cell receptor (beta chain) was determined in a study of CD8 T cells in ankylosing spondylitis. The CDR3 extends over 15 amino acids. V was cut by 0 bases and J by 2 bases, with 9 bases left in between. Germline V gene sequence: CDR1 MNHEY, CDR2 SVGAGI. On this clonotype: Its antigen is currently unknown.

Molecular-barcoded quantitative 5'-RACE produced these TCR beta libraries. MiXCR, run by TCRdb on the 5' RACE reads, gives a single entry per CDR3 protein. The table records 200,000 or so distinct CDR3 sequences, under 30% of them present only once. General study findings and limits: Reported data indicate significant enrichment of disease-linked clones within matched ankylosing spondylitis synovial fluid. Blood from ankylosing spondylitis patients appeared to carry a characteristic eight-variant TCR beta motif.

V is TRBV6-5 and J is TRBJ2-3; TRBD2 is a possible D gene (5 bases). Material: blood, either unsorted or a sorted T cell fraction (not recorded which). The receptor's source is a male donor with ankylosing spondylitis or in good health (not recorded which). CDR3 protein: CASSYSATNTDTQYF. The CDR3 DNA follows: TGTGCCAGCAGTTACTCGGCGACTAACACAGATACGCAGTATTTT.